The 16 T cell receptor beta chains in this list originate from one sample, sequenced in a study of T-cell reconstitution after alpha-beta-depleted transplantation in children. Preparation of the TCRbeta library involved a method that used unique molecular identifiers. TCRdb re-analysed the PCR reads in MiXCR, keeping a single row per CDR3 protein. The sample includes about 270,000 distinct CDR3 sequences, approximately 9.8% seen only once; the top ten take roughly 9.1%. The sample here was PBMCs from the stem cell graft donor, taken from the stem cell graft. These receptors all come from a human donor who donated a stem cell graft to a child with SCID.

Only a few counts were recorded for this clonotype. The chain has TRBV4-1 and TRBJ2-5, with unresolved D. V was pared by 1 base and J by 2 bases, with 14 bases between. Germline V gives CDR1 MGHRA, CDR2 YSYEKL. The CDR3 is made up of 16 amino acids. CDR3 region: CASSQATEGAQETQYF. The CDR3 DNA is TGCGCCAGCAGCCAAGCGACCGAAGGTGCGCAAGAGACCCAGTACTTC.

A few counts support this clonotype. DNA for the CDR3: TGTGCCAGCAGTCCTCGACAGGGTTTGGCTCCCCAGTCACCCCTCCACTTT. This sequence encodes CASSPRQGLAPQSPLHF. The genes are TRBV27 and TRBJ1-6; 7 bases fit TRBD1. The germline CDR1 and CDR2 sequences are MNHEY and SMNVEV (reference sequence). The J segment lost 10 bases and the V segment lost 5 bases, leaving 17 bases of the junction unmatched. The CDR3 runs to 17 residues.

This chain uses TRBV3-1 with TRBJ2-7; D is ambiguous. The CDR3 is made up of 13 amino acids. V was shortened by 0 bases and J by 3 bases, with 6 bases between the two germline ends. CDR1 and CDR2 (germline): LGHDT, YNNKEL (reference sequence). The CDR3 region is CASSQDALYEQYF. DNA for the CDR3: TGTGCCAGCAGCCAAGATGCACTCTACGAGCAGTACTTC.

The V and J genes are TRBV20-1 and TRBJ2-7, with 12 positions matching TRBD2. Germline-derived CDR1 and CDR2 are DFQATT and SNEGSKA (reference sequence). Germline trimming cut 0 bases from V and 5 bases from J; bases unmatched to any gene: 8. The CDR3 loop spans 16 amino acids. The CDR3 DNA reads as TGCAGTGCTAGAGATCTACGGCTAGCGGGGGGGAACGAGCAGTACTTC. This gives the protein CSARDLRLAGGNEQYF.

This clonotype was seen more than once but under ten times. The rearrangement uses TRBV29-1 and TRBJ2-4; TRBD1 matches at 7 bases. The ends lost 3 bases at V and 6 bases at J; junction bases unmatched: 11. CDR1 is SQVTM and CDR2 is ANQGSEA in the germline V gene. The CDR3 is made up of 15 amino acids. CDR3 in DNA: TGCAGCGTTGAGGGGTCGAGACAGGGTCGAAACATTCAGTACTTC. Protein sequence: CSVEGSRQGRNIQYF.

This clonotype was counted a few times. J is TRBJ1-6 and V is TRBV7-9; D gene unclear. The CDR3 runs to 15 residues. V lost 5 bases and J lost 0, with 8 bases in between. Germline values: CDR1 SEHNR, CDR2 FQNEAQ (reference sequence). The CDR3 coding sequence is TGTGCCAGCAGCCCCGCAACCTCCTATAATTCACCCCTCCACTTT. This gives the protein CASSPATSYNSPLHF.

The chain couples TRBV5-6 to TRBJ2-7; D is possibly TRBD1 (6 bases). V lost 5 bases to trimming and J lost 6 bases, with 24 bases between them. Germline lookup yields CDR1 SGHDT and CDR2 YYEEEE. The CDR3 sequence is 16 residues long. In DNA form, the CDR3 reads TGTGCCAGCAGTCCGGATTCGGGACACCGAACTTCCGAGCAGTACTTC. Translated, it gives CASSPDSGHRTSEQYF.

Here the CDR3 reads CASSPTEVAKNIQYF. The CDR3, as DNA: TGTGCCAGCAGTCCGACGGAGGTAGCCAAAAACATTCAGTACTTC. This chain joins TRBV12-3 or TRBV12-4 and TRBJ2-4; perhaps TRBD2 as D (5 bases). The CDR3 has 15 residues. V dropped 5 bases and J dropped 0 bases, with 11 bases sitting between them.

This clonotype has a handful of counts. The genes are TRBV12-3 or TRBV12-4 and TRBJ1-6; perhaps TRBD1 as D (5 bases). The germline V and J ends were trimmed by 5 bases and 7 bases, with 12 bases remaining between them. This CDR3 has 14 amino acids. The CDR3 DNA follows: TGTGCCAGCAGTCTCCCCGGGGGAAATTCACCCCTCCACTTT. It is translated as CASSLPGGNSPLHF.

The genes are TRBV5-1 and TRBJ2-2, with no clear D. This CDR3 is 17 amino acids long. Germline V gene lookup returns CDR1 SGHRS and CDR2 YFSETQ. V shed 1 base and J shed 6 bases, with 19 bases lying between them. The CDR3 nucleotides read TGCGCCAGCAGCTTGAAGGTGTCGTTTCTTAAGTCCGGGGAGCTGTTTTTT. This codes for CASSLKVSFLKSGELFF. The full variable domain, in which reference TRBV5-1 and TRBJ2-2 provide the parts outside the CDR3, is KAGVTQTPRYLIKTRGQQVTLSCSPISGHRSVSWYQQTPGQGLQFLFEYFSETQRNKGNFPGRFSGRQFSNSRSEMNVSTLELGDSALYLCASSLKVSFLKSGELFFGEGSRLTVL.

This clonotype occurred many times. The rearrangement links TRBV3-1 to TRBJ1-1; D gene unclear. The V gene lost 5 bases and the J gene lost 7 bases, with 11 bases spanning the gap. The CDR3 loop spans 12 amino acids. The germline V gene encodes CDR1 LGHDT and CDR2 YNNKEL (reference sequence). Here the CDR3 reads CASSRSGFEAFF. In DNA, the CDR3 is TGTGCCAGCAGCAGGAGTGGGTTTGAAGCTTTCTTT.

The chain uses TRBV24-1 and TRBJ2-3; 11 positions agree with TRBD1. The V segment lost 3 bases and the J segment 2 bases; nucleotides outside the gene matches: 3. Germline CDR1 KGHDR, CDR2 SFDVKD. This CDR3 has 16 amino acids. CDR3 coding DNA: TGTGCCACCAGTGATCGGACAGGGGGCAACACAGATACGCAGTATTTT. This encodes CATSDRTGGNTDTQYF.

The table lists this clonotype with many counts. The V gene is TRBV12-3 or TRBV12-4, the J gene TRBJ1-2; D is unclear. Trimming stripped 5 bases from V and 2 bases from J, with 9 bases between. The CDR3 loop spans 13 amino acids. The CDR3 sequence is CASSPGRNYGYTF. The CDR3 bases are TGTGCCAGCAGTCCGGGTCGAAACTATGGCTACACCTTC.

The rearrangement joins TRBV12-3 or TRBV12-4 to TRBJ1-1, with D unclear. The CDR3 length is 13 residues. Between the trimmed V and J ends, which lost 2 bases and 6 bases, there was a span of 10 bases. CDR3 in amino acids: CASSLYPNSEAFF. The CDR3 region has the DNA TGTGCCAGCAGTTTATACCCTAACTCTGAAGCTTTCTTT.

This clonotype was observed a handful of times. The V gene is TRBV5-1, the J gene TRBJ1-5; D is perhaps TRBD1 (5 bases). Per the germline V gene, CDR1 is SGHRS and CDR2 is YFSETQ. There are 15 residues in the CDR3. V lost 4 bases to trimming and J lost 4 bases, with 15 bases between them. The CDR3 DNA reads TGCGCCAGCAGCGTCGCGGGACTCAGTAATCAGCCCCAGCATTTT. Its translation is CASSVAGLSNQPQHF. Combining the CDR3 with reference TRBV5-1 and TRBJ1-5 gives the whole variable domain KAGVTQTPRYLIKTRGQQVTLSCSPISGHRSVSWYQQTPGQGLQFLFEYFSETQRNKGNFPGRFSGRQFSNSRSEMNVSTLELGDSALYLCASSVAGLSNQPQHFGDGTRLSIL.

V usage is TRBV3-1 and J usage is TRBJ2-1; TRBD2 matches at 11 bases. This CDR3 region has 17 residues. Trimming removed 3 bases from V and 2 bases from J; junction bases left unmatched: 6. Per the germline V gene, CDR1 is LGHDT and CDR2 is YNNKEL (reference sequence). The CDR3 reads CASSQATSGAAYNEQFF. The DNA for the CDR3 is TGTGCCAGCAGCCAGGCGACTAGCGGGGCTGCCTACAATGAGCAGTTCTTC.